This T cell receptor (beta chain) is drawn from a study of blood T cell repertoires in COVID-19. Study-level information: The samples span acute and convalescent COVID-19 from the United States, Italy and Spain. Nucleic acid was either cDNA or gDNA, and it came from T cells, B-cell-depleted T cells, or PBMCs.

How the authors handled the data: Nucleated cell number was recorded as an estimate derived from reference gene primer amplification. The table came from immunoSEQ multiplex PCR; TCRdb's copy has only in-frame clones and leaves some out. The DNA was the basis for D and trimming; V, J and clone size are from that table. The sample has around 150,000 clones, around 80% seen once; the top ten hold around 4.4%. This CDR3 spans 15 amino acids. Trimming cost V 5 bases and J 1 base; bases outside gene matches: 4. Germline V gene lookup returns CDR1 SGHAT and CDR2 FQNNGV. Ten or more counts support this clone.

Sequenced material: peripheral blood. The rearrangement joins TRBV11-2 to TRBJ2-7, with 11 bases lining up with TRBD2. The sequence came from a man aged 55 to 70 with acute or convalescent COVID-19. Written as DNA, the CDR3 is TGTGCCAGCAGCCGACTAGCGGGACGGTCCTACGAGCAGTACTTC. It yields the protein CASSRLAGRSYEQYF.